Listed below are T cell receptor beta chains from one sample, sequenced in a study of T cells in localized non-small cell lung cancer. Generated by immunoSEQ multiplex PCR, the TCRdb table keeps only in-frame clones and is missing some. The repertoire holds approximately 140,000 clones, with around 92% as singletons. The specimen comprised peripheral blood, sampled before any cancer treatment. The receptor set was obtained from a female donor at least 60 years old with stage I lung adenocarcinoma. CDR3s leave out the opening cysteine and the closing phenylalanine or tryptophan. D genes are given only for firm matches.

TRBJ1-5	TRBV27	NA	ASSTSNQPQH
TRBJ2-5	TRBV10-3	NA	AISESVRGVGAQY
TRBJ2-7	TRBV6-1	NA	ASSEGTSYYEQY
TRBJ2-6	TRBV5-5	NA	ASSSYSGANVLT
TRBJ1-1	TRBV5-1	TRBD1	ASSFGTGVLDTEAF
TRBJ1-5	TRBV29-1	NA	SVGGTGSQPQH
TRBJ1-4	TRBV6-1	NA	ASSEVGEKLF
TRBJ2-1	TRBV10-3	NA	AISGEYNEQF
TRBJ2-1	TRBV6-4	TRBD2	ASRRGRLAGVTYNEQF
TRBJ1-5	TRBV27	TRBD1	ASSLVGRGGNQPQH
TRBJ2-3	TRBV7-8	TRBD2	AGAGLLTDTQY
TRBJ1-4	TRBV29-1	NA	SGGGNEKLF
TRBJ2-7	TRBV27	NA	ASSSSPAASTY
TRBJ2-3	TRBV19	NA	ASSSSPSTDTQY
TRBJ2-3	TRBV4-1	TRBD2	ASSQDMGLAGESWTDTQY
TRBJ2-7	TRBV5-1	TRBD2	ASSFTSGRGEQY